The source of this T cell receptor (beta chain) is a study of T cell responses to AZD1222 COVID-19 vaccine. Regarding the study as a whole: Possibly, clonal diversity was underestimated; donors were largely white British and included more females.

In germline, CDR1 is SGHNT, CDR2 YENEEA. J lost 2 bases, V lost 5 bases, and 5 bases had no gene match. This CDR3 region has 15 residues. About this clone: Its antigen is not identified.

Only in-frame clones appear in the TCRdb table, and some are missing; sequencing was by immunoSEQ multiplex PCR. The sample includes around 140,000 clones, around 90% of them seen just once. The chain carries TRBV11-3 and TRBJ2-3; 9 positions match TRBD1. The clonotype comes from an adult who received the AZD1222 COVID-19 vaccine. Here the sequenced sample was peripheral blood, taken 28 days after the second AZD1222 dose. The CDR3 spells CASSGDRAITDTQYF. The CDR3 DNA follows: TGTGCCAGCAGCGGGGACAGGGCAATCACAGATACGCAGTATTTT.